A selection of T cell receptor beta chains follows, all from one sample in a study of memory CD4+ T cells and cytomegalovirus serostatus. The assay was immunoSEQ multiplex PCR, and TCRdb's table has in-frame clones only and misses some. Counted here are about 31,000 clones, under 80% occurring once; the ten biggest clones make up 0.63%. Sequencing was done on a sample of memory CD4+ T cells from blood. The receptor set was obtained from an adult in good health and CMV-seronegative. Some clones in this sample may be carry-over from other donors' samples. CDR3s include the opening cysteine and the closing phenylalanine or tryptophan. The D gene is left open where the match is weak. Size is omitted from some rows. Given values are once, few, many or a class for expanded clones.

clone size	V gene	J gene	D gene	CDR3 DNA	CDR3 protein
-	TRBV7-2	TRBJ1-2	-	TGTGCCAGCAGCTTAGTCATGGGGGGCCAGTACTATGGCTACACCTTC	CASSLVMGGQYYGYTF
-	TRBV7-9	TRBJ1-3	-	TGTGCCAGCAGCTTAGCCGGGGCGGACACCATATATTTT	CASSLAGADTIYF
-	TRBV11-3	TRBJ2-5	TRBD1	TGTGCCAGCAGCTTAGAGGGACAGGCGGGAGAGACCCAGTACTTC	CASSLEGQAGETQYF
-	TRBV5-1	TRBJ1-1	-	TGCGCCAGCAGCTTAGGCAGAAGCGACACTGAAGCTTTCTTT	CASSLGRSDTEAFF
-	TRBV5-1	TRBJ2-2	-	TGCGCCAGCAGCTTGATGGGACTTAACACCGGGGAGCTGTTTTTT	CASSLMGLNTGELFF
-	TRBV4-1	TRBJ2-7	-	TGCGCCAGCAGCCAAGCGGCCCTGGGCTACGAGCAGTACTTC	CASSQAALGYEQYF
-	TRBV12-2	TRBJ2-2	-	TGTGCAAGTCGCTTAGCGCTTTATGTCAGGTTCACCGGGGAGCTGTTTTTT	CASRLALYVRFTGELFF
-	TRBV9	TRBJ2-3	-	TGTGCCAGCAGCCCGGGGGGCAGGGGATGGGATACGCAGTATTTT	CASSPGGRGWDTQYF
-	TRBV19	TRBJ1-5	-	TGTGCCAGTACTGGGTATAGCAATCAGCCCCAGCATTTT	CASTGYSNQPQHF
-	TRBV19	TRBJ2-3	-	TGTGCCAGTAGTAACCCCGGGGTGGGAAGGATCGATACGCAGTATTTT	CASSNPGVGRIDTQYF
-	TRBV29-1	TRBJ2-3	-	TGCAGCGTTGAAAAGGAGATCACAGATACGCAGTATTTT	CSVEKEITDTQYF
-	TRBV4-2	TRBJ2-1	-	TGTGCCAGCAGCCCTCAGGTTCCGAGCTCCTACAATGAGCAGTTCTTC	CASSPQVPSSYNEQFF
-	TRBV7-9	TRBJ2-2	-	TGTGCCAGCAGCCCTAGAGGGTACCGGAACACCGGGGAGCTGTTTTTT	CASSPRGYRNTGELFF
-	TRBV10-3	TRBJ1-4	-	TGTGCCATCAGTCAGGGGCAGGGTGGCGAAAAACTGTTTTTT	CAISQGQGGEKLFF
once	TRBV6-1	TRBJ1-1	-	TGTGCCAGCGGGTCTGGACAGCTGAACACTGAAGCTTTCTTT	CASGSGQLNTEAFF
-	TRBV15	TRBJ1-2	-	TGTGCCACCAGCGGATCGGGTTCCCGGGGCTACACCTTC	CATSGSGSRGYTF
-	TRBV21-1	TRBJ2-1	-	TGTGCCAGCAGCAAAGTTGCGAAGGAGCGGGGGAACTACAATGAGCAGTTCTTC	CASSKVAKERGNYNEQFF
-	TRBV16	TRBJ1-1	-	TGTGCCAGCAGCCAATACAGCGGCACTGAAGCTTTCTTT	CASSQYSGTEAFF
-	TRBV7-9	TRBJ2-1	-	TGTGCCAGCAGCTTATGGTCGACTGCCTCCTACAATGAGCAGTTCTTC	CASSLWSTASYNEQFF
-	TRBV7-9	TRBJ1-1	TRBD1	TGTGCCAGCAGCCGACCCGGGACAGGGAACACTGAAGCTTTCTTT	CASSRPGTGNTEAFF
once	TRBV5-1	TRBJ2-4	TRBD1	TGCGCCAGCAGCCGCGACAGGGGAAGGACCCGAGGGGACATTCAGTACTTC	CASSRDRGRTRGDIQYF
-	TRBV30	TRBJ1-6	-	TGTGCCTGGAAGGATATTGAAAATTCACCCCTCCACTTT	CAWKDIENSPLHF
-	TRBV28	TRBJ1-5	-	TGTGCCAGTTGGAGAGAGAGCAATCAGCCCCAGCATTTT	CASWRESNQPQHF
-	TRBV5-1	TRBJ2-1	-	TGCGCCAGCAGCTTAACGGAGAATGAGCAGTTCTTC	CASSLTENEQFF
-	TRBV11-3	TRBJ1-2	TRBD1	TGTGCCAGCAGCTTCGCAACAGGGGGACTCTATGGCTACACCTTC	CASSFATGGLYGYTF
-	TRBV29-1	TRBJ2-3	TRBD2	TGCAGCGTTCCCAGCGGGGGCACAGATACGCAGTATTTT	CSVPSGGTDTQYF
-	TRBV6-6	TRBJ1-2	-	TGTGCCAGCAGTTCGGACCCTTTCTCCAACTATGGCTACACCTTC	CASSSDPFSNYGYTF
once	TRBV19	TRBJ2-7	TRBD2	TGTGCCAGTAGTATCTCGGGGGGGGAGTACGAGCAGTACTTC	CASSISGGEYEQYF
few	TRBV18	TRBJ2-5	TRBD2	TGTGCCAGCTCACCACAGCGGGGAGTTGAGACCCAGTACTTC	CASSPQRGVETQYF
-	TRBV7-8	TRBJ2-7	TRBD1	TGTGCCAGCAGTTTCGCAGGGGGACAGGGATCCTACGAGCAGTACTTC	CASSFAGGQGSYEQYF
-	TRBV7-9	TRBJ1-2	TRBD1	TGTGCCAGCAGCCCTTATGGGGACAGGCCTACCTATGGCTACACCTTC	CASSPYGDRPTYGYTF
-	TRBV7-9	TRBJ2-1	TRBD2	TGTGCCAGCAGCTTAGCCTCGCGGGGGGGCTCCTACAATGAGCAGTTCTTC	CASSLASRGGSYNEQFF
-	TRBV5-8	TRBJ2-1	TRBD2	TGTGCCAGCAGTTCAGGAAGTACTAGCGGGGGGGCCTTCTACAATGAGCAGTTCTTC	CASSSGSTSGGAFYNEQFF
-	TRBV30	TRBJ2-5	TRBD2	TGTGCCGTCCGTAGCGCGGGAGTCCAAGAGACCCAGTACTTC	CAVRSAGVQETQYF
-	TRBV11-2	TRBJ1-1	-	TGTGCCAGCAGCTTAGATGGTCGGGCAGTTAAGAACACTGAAGCTTTCTTT	CASSLDGRAVKNTEAFF
-	TRBV30	TRBJ1-1	-	TGTGCCTGGAGTAGGGGGGCACCTGAAGCTTTCTTT	CAWSRGAPEAFF
-	TRBV6-5	TRBJ1-2	-	TGTGCCAGCGGTCGCCCCAACTATGGCTACACCTTC	CASGRPNYGYTF
-	TRBV11-2	TRBJ2-3	TRBD2	TGTGCCAGCAGCCAAGGCCCCTTACTAGCGGGGGGGAGCGGTACGCAGTATTTT	CASSQGPLLAGGSGTQYF
-	TRBV4-1	TRBJ1-6	-	TGCGCCAGCAGCCAAGAAGGGACGGTAAATTCACCCCTCCACTTT	CASSQEGTVNSPLHF
-	TRBV5-7	TRBJ1-6	-	TGTGCCAGCAGCTTGTACGGTGGCAGTTCACCCCTCCACTTT	CASSLYGGSSPLHF
-	TRBV30	TRBJ1-1	-	TGTGCCCGGAGTAGGGGGGAAGGGGAGGAGGCACAAATGAACACTGAAGCTTTCTTT	CARSRGEGEEAQMNTEAFF
-	TRBV2	TRBJ2-7	-	TGTGCCAGCACCCCCATCTCAAAAAGAAATACCTACGAGCAGTACTTC	CASTPISKRNTYEQYF
few	TRBV11-2	TRBJ2-3	TRBD1	TGTGCCAGCAGCTTAGGGACAGGGGCAAGGACAGATACGCAGTATTTT	CASSLGTGARTDTQYF
-	TRBV5-6	TRBJ1-3	-	TGTGCCAGCAGCCCGACAAATGGAAACACCATATATTTT	CASSPTNGNTIYF
-	TRBV7-2	TRBJ1-1	-	TGTGCCAGCAGCCAACAACCGGGCACTGAAGCTTTCTTT	CASSQQPGTEAFF
-	TRBV2	TRBJ1-2	-	TGTGCCAGCAGTGAAGGGGTTACAGGGTACTTC	CASSEGVTGYF
-	TRBV7-2	TRBJ1-2	-	TGTGCCAGCAGCTTAATGCGGGAGCGGAGCTACACCTTC	CASSLMRERSYTF
-	TRBV4-2	TRBJ1-1	-	TGTGCCAGCAGCCAAGAAAACGGTGCTGGAGCTTTCTTT	CASSQENGAGAFF
-	TRBV6-6	TRBJ1-2	-	TGTGCCAGCAGTCTAGGGGGAAACTATGGCTACACCTTC	CASSLGGNYGYTF
few	TRBV2	TRBJ1-1	-	TGTGCCAGCAGTGAATGGGGGGACGGAGCTTTCTTT	CASSEWGDGAFF
once	TRBV15	TRBJ1-5	-	TGTGCCACCAGCAGAGATCGGTGGGGGGTAGGACAGCCCCAGCATTTT	CATSRDRWGVGQPQHF
-	TRBV11-2	TRBJ2-5	-	TGTGCCAGCAGCTTAGGCACAGGGAAGAGGGAGACCCAGTACTTC	CASSLGTGKRETQYF
once	TRBV5-1	TRBJ2-3	-	TGCGCCAGCAGCTTGGGACAGTTCGGCACAGATACGCAGTATTTT	CASSLGQFGTDTQYF
-	TRBV20-1	TRBJ1-4	-	TGCAGTGCTCAGGGGAATGAAAAACTGTTTTTT	CSAQGNEKLFF
few	TRBV30	TRBJ1-5	-	TGTGCCTGGAGTGGGGGACTGAATCAGCCCCAGCATTTT	CAWSGGLNQPQHF
-	TRBV27	TRBJ1-5	-	TGTGCCAGCAGTCGGACAGGCAATCAGCCCCAGCATTTT	CASSRTGNQPQHF
few	TRBV19	TRBJ1-1	-	TGTGCCAGTAGTGCCAATTTGAACACTGAAGCTTTCTTT	CASSANLNTEAFF
-	TRBV9	TRBJ1-1	-	TGTGCCAGCAGCGTGGCTGGAGGTGGATGGATGAACACTGAAGCTTTCTTT	CASSVAGGGWMNTEAFF
-	TRBV5-4	TRBJ2-1	-	TGTGCCAGCAGCTTGGGGCCGGGCGACAATGAGCAGTTCTTC	CASSLGPGDNEQFF
-	TRBV7-2	TRBJ1-4	-	TGTGCCAGCAGCTTAGCGTCATCAGCGGGGAGTGAAAAACTGTTTTTT	CASSLASSAGSEKLFF